This T cell receptor beta chain was captured in a study of immune evolution from preneoplasia to lung adenocarcinoma. Findings of the study overall: Top clone share appeared to fall from AAH through AIS, MIA, adenocarcinoma.

This clone was recorded a few times. Its antigen is currently unknown. This CDR3 spans 12 amino acids. Trimming left V 3 bases short and J 5 bases short, with 8 bases between. Germline values: CDR1 SGHNT, CDR2 YYREEE (reference sequence). Profiling relied on immunoSEQ multiplex PCR, and the TCRdb table lists in-frame clones only, not all of them. The data show roughly 3,600 clones, roughly 50% seen once. The gene calls are TRBV5-4 and TRBJ1-2; maybe TRBD1 (6 bases). Sequenced sample: FFPE normal lung tissue adjacent to the tumor. This receptor was identified in a person aged 45 to 59 with lung adenocarcinoma. Here the CDR3 reads CASSSDRYGYTF. The CDR3 region has the DNA TGTGCCAGCAGCTCGGACAGATATGGCTACACCTTC.